The present T cell receptor (beta chain) was sequenced within a study of shared clonotypes between healthy human individuals. In replicate PCRs of sorted subsets, approximately 210 ng DNA, approximately 30,000 T cell genomes, was used. Data came from immunoSEQ multiplex PCR; TCRdb stores just in-frame clones and leaves some out. The sample gives 2 million to 2.5 million clones, around 92% of which show up once; 0.37% is in the top ten. Germline V gene sequence: CDR1 SGHNT, CDR2 YYREEE (reference sequence). Trimming took off 4 bases at V and 4 bases at J, with 8 bases between the two ends. This CDR3 has 12 amino acids.

The sample comprised naive CD4+ T cells from PBMCs. The subset denotes: CD45RA+ positively selected. The receptor was isolated from a man aged 18 to 30 in good health. Some clones in this sample may be carry-over from other donors' samples. The chain is built from TRBV5-4 and TRBJ1-2, with a tentative D call TRBD1 (6 bases). The CDR3 region has the DNA TGTGCCAGCAGCATGGACAGCTATGGCTACACCTTC. This translates into CASSMDSYGYTF.